Presented here are 12 T cell receptor beta chains from one specimen sequenced in a study of shared T cell receptors in the human thymus. Only in-frame clones appear in the TCRdb table, and some are missing; sequencing was by immunoSEQ multiplex PCR. Among around 730,000 clones listed, around 85% were seen once. These data also featured in a second study, about human thymus T cells.

Sequenced input: thymocytes. The receptors were sampled from a girl less than two years old with a congenital heart defect.

This clone appeared a single time. This chain uses TRBV5-8 with TRBJ2-4, with D maybe TRBD2 (5 bases). Germline lookup yields CDR1 SGHTS and CDR2 YDEGEE. Trimming shortened V by 4 bases and J by 5 bases, and 16 bases separated the two germline ends. There are 15 residues in the CDR3. The CDR3 sequence: CASSDIRGRENIQYF. The CDR3 nucleotides read TGTGCCAGCAGCGACATCCGGGGTCGGGAAAACATTCAGTACTTC.

The chain has TRBV5-1 and TRBJ1-6; maybe TRBD1 (6 bases). The CDR3 consists of 17 residues. V gave up 1 base and J gave up 3 bases, with 14 bases separating them. Germline values: CDR1 SGHRS, CDR2 YFSETQ. The CDR3 DNA reads as TGCGCCAGCAGCTTGTGGATTGGGGACAACTATAATTCACCCCTCCACTTT. Amino acids: CASSLWIGDNYNSPLHF.

The rearrangement links TRBV7-2 to TRBJ2-3; 12 bases line up with TRBD2. V trimming: 5 bases; J trimming: 4 bases; junction bases outside the gene matches: 4. The germline gives CDR1 SGHTA, CDR2 FQGNSA. The length of the CDR3 is 15 residues. This chain's CDR3 is CASSLTSGGADTQYF. Here the CDR3 DNA reads TGTGCCAGCAGCCTGACTAGCGGGGGAGCAGATACGCAGTATTTT.

The chain employs TRBV5-4 and TRBJ2-7, with a tentative D call TRBD1 (6 bases). V lost 5 bases and J 3 bases, leaving 21 bases between the germline ends. This CDR3 contains 16 residues. Germline values: CDR1 SGHNT, CDR2 YYREEE (reference sequence). CDR3 bases: TGTGCCAGCAGGGCAGAACAGGGACCTTTTGGCTACGAGCAGTACTTC. It yields the protein CASRAEQGPFGYEQYF. The whole variable domain, remainder taken from reference TRBV5-4 and TRBJ2-7, is ETGVTQSPTHLIKTRGQQVTLRCSSQSGHNTVSWYQQALGQGPQFIFQYYREEENGRGNFPPRFSGLQFPNYSSELNVNALELDDSALYLCASRAEQGPFGYEQYFGPGTRLTVT.

A few counts support this clone. This chain links TRBV6-5 with TRBJ1-3, with D tentatively TRBD1 (5 bases). From germline, CDR1 is MNHEY and CDR2 SVGAGI. The CDR3 extends over 15 amino acids. The V and J ends lost 2 bases and 0 bases respectively, with 8 bases between them. CDR3 in DNA: TGTGCCAGCAGTTACAGCGACAGCTCTGGAAACACCATATATTTT. Amino acids: CASSYSDSSGNTIYF.

This chain joins TRBV4-1 and TRBJ1-4; maybe TRBD1 (5 bases). The CDR3 runs 15 residues. Trimming cost V 5 bases and J 2 bases, with 12 bases left between them. The germline V gene encodes CDR1 MGHRA and CDR2 YSYEKL. CDR3 region: CASSTRTPTNEKLFF. CDR3 DNA: TGCGCCAGCAGCACTCGGACACCTACTAATGAAAAACTGTTTTTT.

This chain uses TRBV5-1 with TRBJ1-1; the D is unclear. This CDR3 spans 13 amino acids. Trimming pared 3 bases from V and 2 bases from J, leaving 8 bases between. CDR1 is SGHRS and CDR2 is YFSETQ in the germline V gene. The CDR3 DNA reads TGCGCCAGCAGCTCCCCGGGAAACACTGAAGCTTTCTTT. As protein: CASSSPGNTEAFF.

This rearrangement joins TRBV19 to TRBJ1-5; TRBD1 agrees at 7 bases. CDR1 LNHDA and CDR2 SQIVND come from the germline V gene (reference sequence). The CDR3 contains 15 residues. V lost 6 bases to trimming and J lost 3 bases; unmatched junction nucleotides: 8. CDR3 bases: TGTGCCAGTAGGAGACTGACAGGGCTCAATCAGCCCCAGCATTTT. It translates to CASRRLTGLNQPQHF.

This chain uses TRBV7-8 with TRBJ2-5, with 8 positions matching TRBD2. V trimming: 7 bases; J trimming: 3 bases; junction bases outside the gene matches: 13. The CDR3 runs 16 residues. The V gene's germline CDR1 is SGHVS and CDR2 FQNEAQ. Written as DNA, the CDR3 is TGTGCCAGCACCTTCGATACCACACTAGCGGAAGAGACCCAGTACTTC. Its translation: CASTFDTTLAEETQYF.

The chain uses TRBV11-2 and TRBJ1-2; a weak D match, TRBD1 (5 bases). CDR1 and CDR2 from the germline V gene are SGHAT and FQNNGV. V was trimmed by 5 bases and J by 3 bases, leaving 19 bases between them. CDR3 length: 16 residues. The CDR3 DNA reads TGTGCCAGCAGCCCGGACATGAGGACGGGCCACTATGGCTACACCTTC. It codes for CASSPDMRTGHYGYTF. The whole variable domain, remainder taken from reference TRBV11-2 and TRBJ1-2, is EAGVAQSPRYKIIEKRQSVAFWCNPISGHATLYWYQQILGQGPKLLIQFQNNGVVDDSQLPKDRFSAERLKGVDSTLKIQPAKLEDSAVYLCASSPDMRTGHYGYTFGSGTRLTVV.

The chain uses TRBV9 and TRBJ1-3; no definite D call. Germline V gene lookup returns CDR1 SGDLS and CDR2 YYNGEE. The length of the CDR3 is 13 residues. V gave up 3 bases and J gave up 1 base, with 5 bases separating them. The CDR3 is CASSGVSGNTIYF. The CDR3 nucleotides are TGTGCCAGCAGCGGTGTATCTGGAAACACCATATATTTT.

This chain joins TRBV5-6 and TRBJ1-6, with D perhaps matching TRBD1 (6 bases). The CDR3 runs 16 residues. Trimming stripped 5 bases from V and 4 bases from J, with 16 bases between. CDR1 is SGHDT and CDR2 is YYEEEE in the germline V gene. The CDR3 is CASRSLGGAYNSPLHF. The DNA of the CDR3 is TGTGCCAGCAGGTCTCTTGGGGGGGCATATAATTCACCCCTCCACTTT. Combining the CDR3 with reference TRBV5-6 and TRBJ1-6 gives the whole variable domain DAGVTQSPTHLIKTRGQQVTLRCSPKSGHDTVSWYQQALGQGPQFIFQYYEEEERQRGNFPDRFSGHQFPNYSSELNVNALLLGDSALYLCASRSLGGAYNSPLHFGNGTRLTVT.